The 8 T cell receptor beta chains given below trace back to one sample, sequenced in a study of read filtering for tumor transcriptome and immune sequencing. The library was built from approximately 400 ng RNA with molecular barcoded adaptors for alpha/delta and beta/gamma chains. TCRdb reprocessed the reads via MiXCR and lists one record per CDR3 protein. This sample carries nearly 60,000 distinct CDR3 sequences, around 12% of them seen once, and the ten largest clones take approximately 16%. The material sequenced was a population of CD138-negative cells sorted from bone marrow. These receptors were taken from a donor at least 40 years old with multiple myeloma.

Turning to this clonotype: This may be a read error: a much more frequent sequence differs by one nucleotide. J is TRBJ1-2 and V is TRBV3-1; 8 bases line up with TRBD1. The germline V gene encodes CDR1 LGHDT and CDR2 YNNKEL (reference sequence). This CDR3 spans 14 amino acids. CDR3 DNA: TGTGCCAGCAGTCGGGGACAGGCGGGCTATGGCTGCACCTTC. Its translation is CASSRGQAGYGCTF.

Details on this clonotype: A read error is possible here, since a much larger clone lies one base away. CDR3 bases: TGTGCCAGCACCTCTGGGCTGCTAGCCAAAAACATTCAGTTCTTC. Its protein is CASTSGLLAKNIQFF. The rearrangement uses TRBV3-1 and TRBJ2-4, with D tentatively TRBD2 (5 bases). Near its end, the DNA agrees better with TRBJ2-1, so the J call may be wrong. The CDR3 is 15 amino acids. CDR1 and CDR2 (germline): LGHDT, YNNKEL (reference sequence).

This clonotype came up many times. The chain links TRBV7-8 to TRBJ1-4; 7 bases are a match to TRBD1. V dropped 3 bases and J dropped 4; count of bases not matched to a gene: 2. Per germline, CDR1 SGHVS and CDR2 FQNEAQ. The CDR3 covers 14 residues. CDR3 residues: CASSLDRLNEKLFF. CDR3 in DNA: TGTGCCAGCAGCTTGGACAGGCTTAATGAAAAACTGTTTTTT.

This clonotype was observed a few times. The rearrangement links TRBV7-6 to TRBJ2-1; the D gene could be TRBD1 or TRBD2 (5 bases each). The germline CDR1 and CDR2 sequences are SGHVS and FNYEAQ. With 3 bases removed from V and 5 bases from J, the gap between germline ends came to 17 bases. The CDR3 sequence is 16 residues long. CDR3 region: CASSFNVGTDDNEQFF. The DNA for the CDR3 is TGTGCCAGCAGCTTTAACGTAGGGACGGATGACAATGAGCAGTTCTTC.

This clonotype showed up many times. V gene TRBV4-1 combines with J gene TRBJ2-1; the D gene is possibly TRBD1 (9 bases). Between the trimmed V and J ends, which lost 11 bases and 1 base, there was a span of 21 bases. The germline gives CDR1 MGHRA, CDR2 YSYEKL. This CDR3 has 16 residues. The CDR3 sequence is CAGGTGRGDSYNEQFF. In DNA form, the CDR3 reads TGCGCCGGAGGGACAGGGCGGGGGGATTCCTACAATGAGCAGTTCTTC.

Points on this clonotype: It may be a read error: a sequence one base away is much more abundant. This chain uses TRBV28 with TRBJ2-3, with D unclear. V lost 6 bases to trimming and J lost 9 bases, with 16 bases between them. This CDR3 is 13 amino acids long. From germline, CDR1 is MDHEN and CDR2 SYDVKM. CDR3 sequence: CASRVSGIATQYF. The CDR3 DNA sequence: TGTGCCAGCAGGGTTTCGGGTATTGCGACGCAGTATTTT.

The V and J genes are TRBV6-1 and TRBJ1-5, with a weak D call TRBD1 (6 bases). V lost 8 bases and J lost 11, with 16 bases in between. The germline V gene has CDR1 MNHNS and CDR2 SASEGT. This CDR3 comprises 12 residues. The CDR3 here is CASSKGVMAQHF. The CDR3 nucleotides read TGTGCCAGCTCAAAGGGGGTGATGGCCCAGCATTTT.

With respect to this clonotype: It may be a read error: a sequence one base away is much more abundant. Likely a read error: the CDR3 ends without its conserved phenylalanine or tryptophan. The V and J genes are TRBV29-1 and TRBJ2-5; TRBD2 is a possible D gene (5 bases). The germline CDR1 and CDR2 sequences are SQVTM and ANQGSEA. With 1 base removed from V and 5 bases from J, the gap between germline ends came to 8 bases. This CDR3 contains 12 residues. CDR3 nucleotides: TGCAGCGTTGAAGGCCGAGGGGAGACCCAGTACCTC. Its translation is CSVEGRGETQYL.